This T cell receptor beta chain emerged from a study of vaccination and CD4 T cells after COVID-19. On the study more broadly: Diagnosis preceded the drawing of post-COVID samples by a median approximately 110 days (range 35 to 161).

Oncomine TCR Beta short-read sequencing was applied to DNA from cultured CD4+ T cells. TCRdb reprocessed the PCR reads via MiXCR and lists one record per CDR3 protein. The data hold under 15,000 distinct CDR3 sequences, with 50% observed a single time. This clonotype was observed a few times. What it binds is unknown. The CDR3 has 15 amino acids. Per germline, CDR1 KGHDR and CDR2 SFDVKD. The ends lost 5 bases at V and 3 bases at J; junction bases unmatched: 5. Treatment defined: 10-day PBMC culture with coronavirus spike peptide pools or control peptides (ViraFEST assay). Per well, some 2.2 million PBMCs were cultured in the presence of about 10 IU/ml IL-2 and roughly 10 ug/ml peptide pools.

The TCR comes from a human donor who had recovered from COVID-19. V is TRBV24-1 and J is TRBJ2-3; 9 nucleotides match TRBD1. Input material: CD4+ T cells from blood, cultured in vitro. CDR3 in amino acids: CATSVRDRVTDTQYF. The CDR3 nucleotides read TGTGCCACCAGTGTACGGGACAGGGTGACAGATACGCAGTATTTT.